This T cell receptor (beta chain) was observed in a study of identical twins. Germline CDR1 MNHNY, CDR2 SVGAGI (reference sequence). Trimming pared 11 bases from V and 1 base from J, leaving 13 bases between. The CDR3 loop spans 13 amino acids. This clonotype was observed a handful of times. In TCRdb, the 5' RACE reads were re-called with MiXCR into one record per CDR3 protein. The sample carries approximately 240,000 distinct CDR3 sequences, around an eighth recorded once. This sequence joins TRBV6-6 and TRBJ2-3; no clear D. Sequenced sample: memory (CD45RO+) T cells sorted from blood. The source of this sequence is a woman younger than 35 in good health. This chain's CDR3 is CALKGIGTDTQYF. In DNA form, the CDR3 reads TGTGCCCTCAAAGGCATCGGCACAGATACGCAGTATTTT.